Presented here are 16 T cell receptor beta chains from one specimen sequenced in a study of patients and donors after allogeneic stem cell transplantation. TCRdb itself ran the RT-PCR reads through MiXCR, one entry per CDR3 protein. The profile shows some 880,000 distinct CDR3 sequences, approximately 19% of them singletons. The sample was blood, either unsorted or a sorted T cell fraction (not recorded which). These receptors were taken from a human donor who was either an allogeneic HSCT recipient or a stem cell or donor lymphocyte infusion donor (not recorded which). It is not recorded whose cells these are; they may come from a transplant donor.

The rearrangement joins TRBV12-3 or TRBV12-4 to TRBJ2-2; 9 bases are shared with TRBD1. J gave up 2 bases and V 6 bases, and 4 bases lay outside the gene matches. This CDR3 spans 15 amino acids. CDR3 residues: CASRRTGANTGELFF. The CDR3 DNA reads TGTGCCAGCAGACGGACAGGGGCTAACACCGGGGAGCTGTTTTTT.

This clonotype has a handful of counts. The J gene is TRBJ1-5, the V gene TRBV20-1; 7 nucleotides agree with TRBD1. CDR3 length equals 11 residues. Germline trimming cut 3 bases from V and 13 bases from J; bases unmatched to any gene: 6. In germline, CDR1 is DFQATT, CDR2 SNEGSKA (reference sequence). In nucleotides, the CDR3 is TGCAGTGCTAGTTGGGGCAGGGGGCAGCATTTT. Translating gives CSASWGRGQHF.

The chain carries TRBV20-1 and TRBJ2-7, with 8 bases aligning to TRBD2. Trimming cost V 1 base and J 4 bases; bases outside gene matches: 9. The CDR3 contains 15 residues. Germline CDR1 and CDR2: DFQATT and SNEGSKA (reference sequence). CDR3 sequence (DNA): TGCAGTGCTAGAGTTATCCGGGAGGGTAGTTACGAGCAGTACTTC. Translated: CSARVIREGSYEQYF.

The J gene is TRBJ1-1, the V gene TRBV2; possibly TRBD1 for D (6 bases). Germline assignment: CDR1 SNHLY and CDR2 FYNNEI. Deletions cut 6 bases from V and 1 base from J, with 21 bases between. CDR3 size: 17 residues. CDR3 bases: TGTGCCAGCAGCCGCGCGGACAGCAAGGCAGGGAACACTGAAGCTTTCTTT. Translated, it gives CASSRADSKAGNTEAFF. Full variable domain (missing parts from reference TRBV2 and TRBJ1-1): EPEVTQTPSHQVTQMGQEVILRCVPISNHLYFYWYRQILGQKVEFLVSFYNNEISEKSEIFDDQFSVERPDGSNFTLKIRSTKLEDSAMYFCASSRADSKAGNTEAFFGQGTRLTVV.

This clonotype was counted many times. The J gene is TRBJ2-5, the V gene TRBV5-5; the D is unclear. This CDR3 region has 14 residues. Germline assignment: CDR1 SGHKS and CDR2 YYEKEE (reference sequence). The V end was cut by 0 bases, the J end by 2 bases, with 8 bases between. The DNA for the CDR3 is TGTGCCAGCAGCTTGGTGTCCGTTCAAGAGACCCAGTACTTC. Its translation: CASSLVSVQETQYF.

This clonotype was found a few times. The chain links TRBV4-3 to TRBJ2-3; no definite D call. The germline CDR1 and CDR2 sequences are LGHNA and YSLEER. The CDR3 consists of 16 residues. Trimming took off 4 bases at V and 3 bases at J, with 17 bases between the two ends. CDR3 nucleotides: TGCGCCAGCAGCCTAGGTCGGGCACATGGGACAGATACGCAGTATTTT. Its translation: CASSLGRAHGTDTQYF.

Regarding this clonotype: Germline and junction disagree at one end, which may indicate a read error. The rearrangement joins TRBV15 to TRBJ1-4; unclear D gene. This CDR3 is 14 amino acids long. Per the germline V gene, CDR1 is LNHNV and CDR2 is YYDKDF (reference sequence). The CDR3 here is CAISRDLADEKLFF. The CDR3 region has the DNA TGTGCCATCAGCAGAGATCTGGCAGATGAAAAACTGTTTTTT. Filled out from reference TRBV15 and TRBJ1-4, the complete variable domain reads DAMVIQNPRYQVTQFGKPVTLSCSQTLNHNVMYWYQQKSSQAPKLLFHYYDKDFNNEADTPDNFQSRRPNTSFCFLDIRSPGLGDTAMYLCAISRDLADEKLFFGSGTQLSVL.

This clonotype has more than one count but fewer than ten. J is TRBJ1-1 and V is TRBV5-1, with D tentatively TRBD1 (5 bases). This CDR3 comprises 15 residues. Germline CDR1 is SGHRS and CDR2 is YFSETQ. With 0 bases removed from V and 3 bases from J, the gap between germline ends came to 12 bases. In DNA, the CDR3 is TGCGCCAGCAGCTTGGAGTCAGGGCGAGACACTGAAGCTTTCTTT. This translates into CASSLESGRDTEAFF.

This chain links TRBV25-1 with TRBJ2-2, with D perhaps matching TRBD1 or TRBD2 (5 bases each). The CDR3 covers 15 residues. CDR1 is MGHDK and CDR2 is SYGVNS in the germline V gene. V lost 10 bases and J lost 8, with 23 bases in between. As DNA, the CDR3 is TGTGCCACCCAGGGAGCCGCCACACCGGGAGGGGAGCTGTTTTTT. Translation: CATQGAATPGGELFF.

This sequence joins TRBV5-1 and TRBJ2-4; the D is unclear. V dropped 4 bases and J dropped 7 bases, with 15 bases sitting between them. CDR3 size: 14 residues. CDR1 SGHRS and CDR2 YFSETQ come from the germline V gene. CDR3 protein: CASSPRTGVNIQYF. For the CDR3, the DNA is TGCGCCAGCAGCCCACGGACGGGTGTGAACATTCAGTACTTC.

This chain links TRBV9 with TRBJ2-2; unclear D gene. Germline V gene lookup returns CDR1 SGDLS and CDR2 YYNGEE. V shed 7 bases and J shed 3 bases, with 16 bases lying between them. The length of the CDR3 is 15 residues. The CDR3 here is CASGPVGRHTGELFF. CDR3 DNA sequence: TGTGCCAGCGGACCGGTAGGCCGCCACACCGGGGAGCTGTTTTTT.

This clonotype occurred many times. The rearrangement links TRBV12-3 or TRBV12-4 to TRBJ1-5; 8 bases fit TRBD1. Trimming removed 6 bases from V and 4 bases from J; junction bases left unmatched: 8. This CDR3 has 15 amino acids. In nucleotides, the CDR3 is TGTGCCAGCAGCCACGGACAGGGCCGGAATCAGCCCCAGCATTTT. This sequence encodes CASSHGQGRNQPQHF.

The chain is built from TRBV5-1 and TRBJ1-1; no clear D gene. CDR1 SGHRS and CDR2 YFSETQ come from the germline V gene. The CDR3 has 14 amino acids. The V gene lost 6 bases and the J gene lost 0 bases, with 12 bases spanning the gap. The CDR3 spells CASNFHSMNTEAFF. The CDR3 DNA is TGCGCCAGCAACTTCCACAGCATGAACACTGAAGCTTTCTTT.

This clonotype was recorded only once. The CDR3 protein is CASSRVPSNNEQFF. CDR3 nucleotide sequence: TGTGCCAGCAGCCGGGTCCCATCCAACAATGAGCAGTTCTTC. The rearrangement joins TRBV11-1 to TRBJ2-1; D is undetermined. The CDR3 loop spans 14 amino acids. Trimming took off 5 bases at V and 5 bases at J, with 13 bases between the two ends. Germline loops: CDR1 SGHAT, CDR2 FQDESV (reference sequence).

V and J are TRBV5-1 and TRBJ1-1; maybe TRBD1 (5 bases). Deletions cut 3 bases from V and 2 bases from J, with 20 bases between. The CDR3 contains 17 residues. In germline, CDR1 is SGHRS, CDR2 YFSETQ. For the CDR3, the DNA is TGCGCCAGCAGCTCCCTCCGGCCGACAGCTATAAACACTGAAGCTTTCTTT. Translating gives CASSSLRPTAINTEAFF.

The J gene is TRBJ2-5, the V gene TRBV11-2; the D gene is possibly TRBD2 (6 bases). Trimming stripped 3 bases from V and 5 bases from J, with 16 bases between. Per germline, CDR1 SGHAT and CDR2 FQNNGV. The CDR3 contains 15 residues. CDR3 coding DNA: TGTGCCAGCAGCTTTGGGGGTTTGGAGGGGGAGACCCAGTACTTC. It encodes CASSFGGLEGETQYF. The full variable domain, its missing parts supplied by reference TRBV11-2 and TRBJ2-5, is EAGVAQSPRYKIIEKRQSVAFWCNPISGHATLYWYQQILGQGPKLLIQFQNNGVVDDSQLPKDRFSAERLKGVDSTLKIQPAKLEDSAVYLCASSFGGLEGETQYFGPGTRLLVL.